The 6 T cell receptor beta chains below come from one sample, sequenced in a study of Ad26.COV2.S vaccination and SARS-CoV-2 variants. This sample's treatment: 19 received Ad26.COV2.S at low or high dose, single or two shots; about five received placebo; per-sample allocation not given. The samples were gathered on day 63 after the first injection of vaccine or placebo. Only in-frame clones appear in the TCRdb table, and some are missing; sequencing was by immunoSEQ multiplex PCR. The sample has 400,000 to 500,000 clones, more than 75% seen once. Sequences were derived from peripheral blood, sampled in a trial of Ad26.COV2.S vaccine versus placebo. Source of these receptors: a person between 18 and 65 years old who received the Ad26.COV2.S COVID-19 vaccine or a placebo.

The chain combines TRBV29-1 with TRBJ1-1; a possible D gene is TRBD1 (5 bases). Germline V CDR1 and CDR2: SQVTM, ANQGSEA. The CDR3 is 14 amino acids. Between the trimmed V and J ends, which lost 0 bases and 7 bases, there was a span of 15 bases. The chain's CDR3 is CSVEDLRGVGEAFF. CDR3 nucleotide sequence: TGCAGCGTTGAAGATTTGAGGGGCGTCGGTGAAGCTTTCTTT. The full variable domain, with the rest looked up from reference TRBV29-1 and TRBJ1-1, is SAVISQKPSRDICQRGTSLTIQCQVDSQVTMMFWYRQQPGQSLTLIATANQGSEATYESGFVIDKFPISRPNLTFSTLTVSNMSPEDSSIYLCSVEDLRGVGEAFFGQGTRLTVV.

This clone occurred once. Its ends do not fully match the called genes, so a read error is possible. CDR3 sequence (DNA): TGTGCCAGCAGCTTAGAAGCGAACAGTGAAGCTTTCTTT. As protein: CASSLEANSEAFF. The V gene is TRBV7-9, the J gene TRBJ1-1, with D unresolved. CDR1 SEHNR and CDR2 FQNEAQ come from the germline V gene (reference sequence). The CDR3 loop spans 13 amino acids.

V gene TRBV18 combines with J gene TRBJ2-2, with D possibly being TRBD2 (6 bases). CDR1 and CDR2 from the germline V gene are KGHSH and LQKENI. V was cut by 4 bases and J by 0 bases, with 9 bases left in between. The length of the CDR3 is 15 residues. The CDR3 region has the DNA TGTGCCAGCTCACTGGGACTGACGAACACCGGGGAGCTGTTTTTT. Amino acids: CASSLGLTNTGELFF.

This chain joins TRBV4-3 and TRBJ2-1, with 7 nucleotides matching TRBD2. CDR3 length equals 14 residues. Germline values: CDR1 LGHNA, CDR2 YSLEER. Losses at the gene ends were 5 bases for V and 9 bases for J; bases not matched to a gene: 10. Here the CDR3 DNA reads TGCGCCAGCAGCTACGGGACTACCCACGGTGAGCAGTTCTTC. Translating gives CASSYGTTHGEQFF.

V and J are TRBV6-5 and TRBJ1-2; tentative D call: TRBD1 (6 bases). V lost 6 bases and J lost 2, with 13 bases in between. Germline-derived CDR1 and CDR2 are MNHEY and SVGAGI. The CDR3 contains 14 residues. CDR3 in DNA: TGTGCCAGCAGCCCAACAGGGACAAACTATGGCTACACCTTC. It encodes CASSPTGTNYGYTF.

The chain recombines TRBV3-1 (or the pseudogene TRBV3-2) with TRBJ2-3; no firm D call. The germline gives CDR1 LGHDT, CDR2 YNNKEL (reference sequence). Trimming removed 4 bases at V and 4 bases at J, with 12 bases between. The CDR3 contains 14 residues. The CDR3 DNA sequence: TGTGCCAGCAGCCCTAGTAATTATGCAGATACGCAGTATTTT. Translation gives CASSPSNYADTQYF.